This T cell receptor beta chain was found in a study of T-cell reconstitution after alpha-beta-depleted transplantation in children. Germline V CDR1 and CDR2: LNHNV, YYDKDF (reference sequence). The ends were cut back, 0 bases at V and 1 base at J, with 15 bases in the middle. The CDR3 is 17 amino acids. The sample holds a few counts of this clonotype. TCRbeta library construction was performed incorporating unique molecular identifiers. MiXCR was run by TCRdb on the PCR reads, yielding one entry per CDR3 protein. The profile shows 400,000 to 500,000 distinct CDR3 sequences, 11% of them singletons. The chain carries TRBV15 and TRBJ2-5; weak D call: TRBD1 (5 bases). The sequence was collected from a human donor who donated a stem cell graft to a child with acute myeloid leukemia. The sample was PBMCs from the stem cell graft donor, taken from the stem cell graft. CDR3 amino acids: CATSRDLVQVFQETQYF. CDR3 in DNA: TGTGCCACCAGCAGAGACCTAGTACAGGTTTTCCAAGAGACCCAGTACTTC.